This TCR beta chain is from a study of T cells in Graves' hyperthyroidism and ophthalmopathy. Points from the study as a whole: Blood also contained most expanded thyroid clonotypes above 0.001.

RNA transcripts gave rise to amplified TCR beta CDR3 regions. With the HTBI primer set, the TCR CDR3 went through a first round of RT-PCR. TCRdb analysed the multiplex PCR reads with MiXCR anew, one entry per CDR3 protein. The table records fewer than 550,000 distinct CDR3 sequences, roughly a quarter of them present only once. This clonotype has ten or more counts. The antigen is undetermined. Patients were excluded because of uncontrolled infection, other autoimmune disease, pregnancy or lactation. V was shortened by 2 bases and J by 5 bases, with 15 bases between the two germline ends. The CDR3 has 15 amino acids. Germline V gene data show CDR1 as SGHAT and CDR2 as FQNNGV.

Sequenced: blood. This clonotype was obtained from a woman younger than 45 with Graves' ophthalmopathy. The chain couples TRBV11-2 to TRBJ1-2; D may be TRBD1 (6 bases). The CDR3 nucleotides read TGTGCCAGCAGCTTAAATCTGGGGGCGCGGTATGGCTACACCTTC. Translated, it gives CASSLNLGARYGYTF.